One and the same sample provided the 10 T cell receptor beta chains below, sequenced in a study of early T cells in non-severe SARS-CoV-2 infection. TCRdb itself ran the 5' RACE reads through MiXCR, one entry per CDR3 protein. This sample carries approximately 83,000 distinct CDR3 sequences, over 11% of them seen once, and the ten largest clones take around 3.3%. Sequencing input: whole blood. Receptor source: an adult who was a healthcare worker with PCR-confirmed SARS-CoV-2 infection or an uninfected control (not recorded which).

CDR3 DNA: TGTGCCAGCAGACCCCTAGCGGGGGTTTCCTACGAGCAGTACTTC. Its protein product is CASRPLAGVSYEQYF. The chain employs TRBV6-1 and TRBJ2-7, with 10 bases lining up with TRBD2. CDR1 and CDR2 (germline): MNHNS, SASEGT. The CDR3 covers 15 residues. V gave up 6 bases and J gave up 1 base; unmatched junction bases: 6.

This clonotype was observed many times. The chain couples TRBV12-3 or TRBV12-4 to TRBJ2-7; 9 nucleotides line up with TRBD2. The CDR3 consists of 18 residues. Trimming at V came to 8 bases and at J to 5 bases, leaving 22 bases not matched to a gene. The CDR3 loop reads CASLKRGLAGIRGHEQYF. CDR3 nucleotides: TGTGCCAGCCTGAAGCGGGGGCTAGCGGGGATCCGTGGCCACGAGCAGTACTTC.

The chain couples TRBV6-2 or TRBV6-3 to TRBJ2-7; D unclear. V was clipped by 4 bases and J by 6 bases, with 16 bases between them. Germline CDR1 MNHEY, CDR2 SVGEGT. The CDR3 totals 14 residues. The CDR3 DNA sequence: TGTGCCAGCAGTTTTGGTCCTTCCCTCTCCGAGCAGTACTTC. Protein product: CASSFGPSLSEQYF.

This chain joins TRBV12-3 or TRBV12-4 and TRBJ2-7, with 7 bases aligning to TRBD1. V trimming: 3 bases; J trimming: 2 bases; junction bases outside the gene matches: 4. The CDR3 sequence is 14 residues long. The CDR3, as DNA: TGTGCCAGCAGTTTCGGGACAGCCGCCTACGAGCAGTACTTC. As protein: CASSFGTAAYEQYF.

Concerning this clonotype: This clone may be a read error of a much larger clone one base away. The chain joins TRBV9 to TRBJ2-2, with D tentatively TRBD2 (5 bases). Per germline, CDR1 SGDLS and CDR2 YYNGEE. The CDR3 spans 14 residues. Written as DNA, the CDR3 is TGTGCCAGCAGCGCGCGGACGGTGGCCGGGGTGCTGTTTTTT. It specifies CASSARTVAGVLFF. Supplemented by reference TRBV9 and TRBJ2-2, the full variable domain reads DSGVTQTPKHLITATGQRVTLRCSPRSGDLSVYWYQQSLDQGLQFLIQYYNGEERAKGNILERFSAQQFPDLHSELNLSSLELGDSALYFCASSARTVAGVLFFGEGSRLTVL.

This clonotype came up a few times. The chain carries TRBV12-3 or TRBV12-4 and TRBJ2-7; TRBD2 matches at 7 bases. This CDR3 comprises 14 residues. After removal of 2 bases from V and 3 bases from J, the junction contained 4 bases not matched to a gene. In DNA, the CDR3 is TGTGCCAGCAGTTTATGGGCTAGCGGCTACGAGCAGTACTTC. Its protein is CASSLWASGYEQYF.

The chain recombines TRBV20-1 with TRBJ2-5; 7 bases match TRBD2. There are 14 residues in the CDR3. Germline trimming cut 5 bases from V and 5 bases from J; bases unmatched to any gene: 11. Germline CDR1 is DFQATT and CDR2 is SNEGSKA (reference sequence). The CDR3 coding sequence is TGCAGTGCTCCTGACACCCGGGGAGGGGAGACCCAGTACTTC. Translated, it gives CSAPDTRGGETQYF.

This clonotype was observed many times. The chain carries TRBV7-9 and TRBJ2-3; 15 nucleotides line up with TRBD2. Germline V gene sequence: CDR1 SEHNR, CDR2 FQNEAQ (reference sequence). Trimming at V came to 4 bases and at J to 3 bases, leaving 2 bases not matched to a gene. The CDR3 is made up of 16 amino acids. Written as DNA, the CDR3 is TGTGCCAGCAGCTCGGGACTAGCGGGAGGAACAGATACGCAGTATTTT. This codes for CASSSGLAGGTDTQYF.

V gene TRBV19 combines with J gene TRBJ2-1; TRBD2 is a possible D gene (5 bases). Germline-derived CDR1 and CDR2 are LNHDA and SQIVND (reference sequence). The CDR3 consists of 12 residues. Trimming took off 5 bases at V and 10 bases at J, with 12 bases between the two ends. Here the CDR3 reads CASSPRSGEQFF. The CDR3 DNA sequence: TGTGCCAGTAGTCCAAGGTCGGGGGAGCAGTTCTTC.

This clonotype was seen repeatedly, ten times or more. The chain employs TRBV9 and TRBJ2-1, with D maybe TRBD1 (6 bases). Germline V gene data show CDR1 as SGDLS and CDR2 as YYNGEE. The ends were cut back, 3 bases at V and 3 bases at J, with 7 bases in the middle. The CDR3 runs 13 residues. CDR3 bases: TGTGCCAGCAGCGGGGGGCGCTACAATGAGCAGTTCTTC. It translates to CASSGGRYNEQFF.